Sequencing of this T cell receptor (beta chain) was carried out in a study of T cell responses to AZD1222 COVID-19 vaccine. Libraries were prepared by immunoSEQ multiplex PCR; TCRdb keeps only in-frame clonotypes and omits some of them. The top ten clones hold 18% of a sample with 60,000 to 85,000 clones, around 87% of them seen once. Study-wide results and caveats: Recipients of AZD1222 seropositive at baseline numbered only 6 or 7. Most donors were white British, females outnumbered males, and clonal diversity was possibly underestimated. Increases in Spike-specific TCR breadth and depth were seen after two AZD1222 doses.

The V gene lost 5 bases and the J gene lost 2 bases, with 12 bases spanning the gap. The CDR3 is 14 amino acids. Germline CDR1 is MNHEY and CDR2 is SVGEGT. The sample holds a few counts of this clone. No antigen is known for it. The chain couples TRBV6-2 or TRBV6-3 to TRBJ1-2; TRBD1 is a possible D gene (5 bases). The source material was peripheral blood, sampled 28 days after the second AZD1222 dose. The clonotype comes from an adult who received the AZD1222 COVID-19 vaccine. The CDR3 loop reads CASSPLRGNYGYTF. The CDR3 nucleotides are TGTGCCAGCAGTCCCCTCCGGGGGAACTATGGCTACACCTTC.